This entry lists 19 T cell receptor beta chains sequenced from one sample in a study of T cells in Graves' hyperthyroidism and ophthalmopathy. Regions amplified from RNA transcripts were the TCR beta CDR3 regions. The HTBI set primed first-round TCR CDR3 RT-PCR. TCRdb reprocessed the multiplex PCR reads via MiXCR and lists one record per CDR3 protein. The table has roughly 300,000 distinct CDR3 sequences, around a fifth seen once. Sequencing was performed on blood. These receptors were taken from a woman in her forties or fifties with Graves' hyperthyroidism.

The V call is TRBV6-1, the J call TRBJ1-2; a possible D gene is TRBD1 (6 bases). The CDR3 spans 15 residues. Between the trimmed V and J ends, which lost 2 bases and 7 bases, there was a span of 17 bases. Germline loops: CDR1 MNHNS, CDR2 SASEGT. The CDR3 bases are TGTGCCAGCAGTGAAACTCCGGGACAAGGCGGTGGCTACACCTTC. As protein: CASSETPGQGGGYTF.

This clonotype was detected ten times or more. J is TRBJ2-7 and V is TRBV10-2, with TRBD2 identical over 14 bases. Germline trimming cut 6 bases from V and 4 bases from J; bases unmatched to any gene: 8. This CDR3 contains 16 residues. The germline V gene encodes CDR1 WSHSY and CDR2 SAAADI. The CDR3 DNA sequence: TGCGCCAGCAGCCCCGGACTAGCGGGAGGTATGTACGAGCAGTACTTC. This translates into CASSPGLAGGMYEQYF.

This clonotype was observed many times. The chain joins TRBV27 to TRBJ2-1, with D possibly matching TRBD1 (6 bases). V lost 2 bases, J lost 7 bases, and 15 bases lay in between. The CDR3 length is 15 residues. CDR1 is MNHEY and CDR2 is SMNVEV in the germline V gene (reference sequence). DNA of the CDR3: TGTGCCAGCAGTTTAGACAGGAGAAGAGAGAATGAGCAGTTCTTC. Translated, it gives CASSLDRRRENEQFF.

This clonotype was counted at least ten times. The chain has TRBV7-9 and TRBJ2-7; no firm D call. Trimming stripped 2 bases from V and 5 bases from J, with 10 bases between. CDR1 SEHNR and CDR2 FQNEAQ come from the germline V gene (reference sequence). The CDR3 length is 13 residues. CDR3 in amino acids: CASSLNPSNEQYF. In DNA, the CDR3 is TGTGCCAGCAGCTTAAACCCGTCAAACGAGCAGTACTTC.

This clonotype occurred many times. V is TRBV2 and J is TRBJ2-3; 7 bases match TRBD2. V was pared by 4 bases and J by 3 bases, with 4 bases of the junction left unmatched. The CDR3 spans 14 residues. Germline V lookup: CDR1 SNHLY, CDR2 FYNNEI. CDR3 in amino acids: CASSGMGGTDTQYF. The DNA of the CDR3 is TGTGCCAGCAGTGGAATGGGAGGGACAGATACGCAGTATTTT.

Many counts were recorded for this clonotype. CDR3 protein: CSAKGLAASEQFF. The CDR3 DNA reads as TGCAGTGCGAAGGGACTAGCGGCAAGTGAGCAGTTCTTC. This chain uses TRBV20-1 with TRBJ2-1; 11 bases are a match to TRBD2. Trimming cost V 6 bases and J 9 bases; bases outside gene matches: 7. Looked up from germline, CDR1 is DFQATT and CDR2 is SNEGSKA (reference sequence). The CDR3 length is 13 residues.

This chain links TRBV3-1 with TRBJ2-2, with TRBD1 identical over 7 bases. The length of the CDR3 is 14 residues. V dropped 4 bases and J dropped 3; count of bases not matched to a gene: 2. Germline V lookup: CDR1 LGHDT, CDR2 YNNKEL (reference sequence). Written as DNA, the CDR3 is TGTGCCAGCAGCCTCGGACAGGACACCGGGGAGCTGTTTTTT. Protein sequence: CASSLGQDTGELFF.

This clonotype was detected ten times or more. This rearrangement joins TRBV27 to TRBJ2-7; maybe TRBD2 (5 bases). Trimming took 2 bases from V and 5 from J, leaving 16 bases between them. CDR1 MNHEY and CDR2 SMNVEV come from the germline V gene (reference sequence). The CDR3 contains 15 residues. In DNA, the CDR3 is TGTGCCAGCAGTTTAAAGGCTAGCAGCTTCCACGAGCAGTACTTC. Protein product: CASSLKASSFHEQYF.

The rearrangement joins TRBV20-1 to TRBJ2-2; D is unclear. This CDR3 spans 12 amino acids. Germline V CDR1 and CDR2: DFQATT, SNEGSKA (reference sequence). V lost 6 bases and J lost 6, with 11 bases in between. CDR3 DNA: TGCAGTGCCAATCAGGATCCCGGGGAGCTGTTTTTT. This codes for CSANQDPGELFF.

The chain combines TRBV6-1 with TRBJ2-7; TRBD2 matches at 10 bases. The CDR3 extends over 15 amino acids. Germline-derived CDR1 and CDR2 are MNHNS and SASEGT. With 5 bases clipped from V and 7 bases from J, the junction kept 11 bases outside the gene matches. Written as DNA, the CDR3 is TGTGCCAGCAGTCGGAGCTGGACTAGCGGAGGGGAGCAGTACTTC. It translates to CASSRSWTSGGEQYF.

This clonotype was seen repeatedly, ten times or more. The CDR3: CSAILQRQASYEQYF. DNA for the CDR3: TGCAGTGCTATTTTGCAGAGACAGGCTTCCTACGAGCAGTACTTC. J is TRBJ2-7 and V is TRBV20-1, with a weak D call TRBD1 (6 bases). Germline CDR1 DFQATT, CDR2 SNEGSKA (reference sequence). The CDR3 is 15 residues long. Trimming took 4 bases from V and 1 from J, leaving 17 bases between them.

Many counts were recorded for this clonotype. V is TRBV10-3 and J is TRBJ2-1, with a tentative D call TRBD2 (5 bases). The germline gives CDR1 ENHRY, CDR2 SYGVKD. The CDR3 extends over 15 amino acids. Trimming pared 5 bases from V and 0 bases from J, leaving 11 bases between. CDR3 nucleotide sequence: TGTGCCATCAGTCCGGGGTGGAGCTCCTACAATGAGCAGTTCTTC. It specifies CAISPGWSSYNEQFF.

A few counts support this clonotype. The chain links TRBV10-3 to TRBJ1-1; D is possibly TRBD1 (5 bases). CDR1 is ENHRY and CDR2 is SYGVKD in the germline V gene. Trimming left V 6 bases short and J 1 base short, with 18 bases between. CDR3 size: 16 residues. The CDR3, as DNA: TGTGCCATCAGGAGTCCCGGGGCTAAGAAGAACACTGAAGCTTTCTTT. This codes for CAIRSPGAKKNTEAFF.

With regard to this clonotype: It may be a read error: a sequence one base away is much more abundant. CDR3 bases: TGTGCCAGCACCATCAGGAAGGGTCGGATCACCGGGGAGCTGTTTTTT. Amino acids: CASTIRKGRITGELFF. The gene calls are TRBV18 and TRBJ2-2, with D unclear. With 8 bases removed from V and 4 bases from J, the gap between germline ends came to 20 bases. The CDR3 has 16 residues. Germline V gene lookup returns CDR1 KGHSH and CDR2 LQKENI.

This clonotype turned up a few times. The chain uses TRBV28 and TRBJ1-2; 8 bases align to TRBD1. V was clipped by 6 bases and J by 8 bases; unmatched bases: 5. Germline CDR1 reads MDHEN; CDR2 reads SYDVKM. The CDR3 is made up of 12 amino acids. The CDR3 DNA reads TGTGCCAGCAGGCTACCAGGGGGCGGCTACACCTTC. Protein sequence: CASRLPGGGYTF.

This clonotype has ten or more counts. This chain uses TRBV6-1 with TRBJ2-3; 11 bases align to TRBD2. Germline lookup yields CDR1 MNHNS and CDR2 SASEGT. The CDR3 contains 14 residues. The trim removed 8 bases at V and 5 bases at J, leaving 6 bases unmatched. The CDR3 coding sequence is TGTGCCAGCTATCTAGCGGGGGGCAAAGATACGCAGTATTTT. It specifies CASYLAGGKDTQYF.

This clonotype came up once. V gene TRBV25-1 combines with J gene TRBJ2-3; D gene ambiguous. CDR3 length: 15 residues. Germline-derived CDR1 and CDR2 are MGHDK and SYGVNS. The V and J ends lost 1 base and 6 bases respectively, with 14 bases between them. Here the CDR3 DNA reads TGTGCCAGCAGTGAATTCCGAGCCAGATTTGATACGCAGTATTTT. Its protein is CASSEFRARFDTQYF.

The chain is built from TRBV3-1 and TRBJ2-7; D unclear. This CDR3 comprises 15 residues. V was shortened by 1 base and J by 3 bases, with 13 bases between the two germline ends. Germline CDR1 is LGHDT and CDR2 is YNNKEL (reference sequence). The CDR3: CASSQVLGGFYEQYF. The DNA for the CDR3 is TGTGCCAGCAGCCAAGTACTCGGTGGGTTCTACGAGCAGTACTTC.

This clonotype was seen at least ten times. The V gene is TRBV9, the J gene TRBJ2-1; 12 bases line up with TRBD1. V shed 2 bases and J 7 bases; nucleotides not matched to a gene: 10. This CDR3 comprises 17 residues. The germline gives CDR1 SGDLS, CDR2 YYNGEE. CDR3 DNA sequence: TGTGCCAGCAGCGTCCCCGGGACAGGGGGCGGACGAAATGAGCAGTTCTTC. It yields the protein CASSVPGTGGGRNEQFF.